Presented here are 20 T cell receptor beta chains from one specimen sequenced in a study of cytomegalovirus exposure and HLA in healthy donors. Both 60 Vbeta primers and 13 Jbeta primers went into the PCR. Clones were sequenced by immunoSEQ multiplex PCR, and TCRdb holds only the in-frame ones, with some missing. Counted here are about 190,000 clones, around 79% occurring once; the ten biggest clones make up about 1.5%. Sample: PBMCs. These receptors all stem from a woman between 18 and 30 years old in good health and CMV-seronegative.

The chain combines TRBV10-2 with TRBJ1-5, with TRBD1 matching over 10 bases. This CDR3 region has 16 residues. The V segment lost 3 bases and the J segment 2 bases; nucleotides outside the gene matches: 4. Germline V gives CDR1 WSHSY, CDR2 SAAADI. The CDR3 sequence is CASSDLTGGGNQPQHF. The CDR3 nucleotides are TGCGCCAGCAGTGACCTGACAGGGGGCGGCAATCAGCCCCAGCATTTT.

The V call is TRBV4-1, the J call TRBJ1-1; D is possibly TRBD1 (6 bases). V was cut by 0 bases and J by 4 bases, with 9 bases left in between. CDR1 and CDR2 from the germline V gene are MGHRA and YSYEKL. The length of the CDR3 is 14 residues. CDR3 amino acids: CASSQEQGSTEAFF. CDR3 DNA sequence: TGCGCCAGCAGCCAAGAACAGGGTTCCACTGAAGCTTTCTTT.

This chain joins TRBV28 and TRBJ1-5, with TRBD1 as a possible D gene (5 bases). Deletions cut 6 bases from V and 6 bases from J, with 12 bases between. Germline loops: CDR1 MDHEN, CDR2 SYDVKM. The CDR3 extends over 13 amino acids. CDR3 loop: CASRGLEVQPQHF. CDR3 in DNA: TGTGCCAGCAGGGGGCTGGAAGTTCAGCCCCAGCATTTT.

The chain has TRBV7-6 and TRBJ1-1, with a possible D match to TRBD1 (6 bases). Trimming removed 1 base from V and 2 bases from J, with 14 bases in between. CDR1 is SGHVS, CDR2 FNYEAQ, per germline. This CDR3 contains 16 residues. The CDR3 is CASSLGQGRGNTEAFF. For the CDR3, the DNA is TGTGCCAGCAGCTTAGGCCAGGGCAGGGGCAACACTGAAGCTTTCTTT.

This chain joins TRBV11-2 and TRBJ1-2; D may be TRBD1 (6 bases). V lost 5 bases to trimming and J lost 3 bases, with 16 bases between them. The germline V gene encodes CDR1 SGHAT and CDR2 FQNNGV. There are 15 residues in the CDR3. The CDR3 is CASSMDRRAYYGYTF. The CDR3 DNA reads as TGTGCCAGCAGCATGGACAGACGAGCCTACTATGGCTACACCTTC.

CDR3 residues: CASSMGGQGVMCTEAFF. The CDR3 coding sequence is TGTGCCAGCAGCATGGGGGGACAGGGGGTGATGTGCACTGAAGCTTTCTTT. J is TRBJ1-1 and V is TRBV21-1; the table's D call TRBD1 went unverified against the DNA. TRBV21-1 is annotated as a pseudogene. This CDR3 has 17 amino acids.

The V gene is TRBV6-5, the J gene TRBJ2-2; TRBD1 agrees at 7 bases. This CDR3 comprises 16 residues. With V trimmed by 3 bases and J by 2 bases, 6 bases remained unmatched. Germline assignment: CDR1 MNHEY and CDR2 SVGAGI. The CDR3 loop is CASSYPTGVNTGELFF. Written as DNA, the CDR3 is TGTGCCAGCAGTTATCCTACAGGGGTCAACACCGGGGAGCTGTTTTTT.

V gene TRBV4-1 combines with J gene TRBJ1-2; 8 bases are shared with TRBD1. This CDR3 has 15 amino acids. Trimming cost V 2 bases and J 5 bases; bases outside gene matches: 7. In germline, CDR1 is MGHRA, CDR2 YSYEKL. Here the CDR3 DNA reads TGCGCCAGCAGCCAACAGGACAGGGCGGAATATGGCTACACCTTC. Translating it yields CASSQQDRAEYGYTF.

This chain joins TRBV28 and TRBJ2-7; 12 bases fit TRBD2. The CDR3 is 17 residues long. The ends lost 4 bases at V and 5 bases at J; junction bases unmatched: 12. In germline, CDR1 is MDHEN, CDR2 SYDVKM. DNA for the CDR3: TGTGCCAGCAGTTCCCATACCATAGGACTAGCGGGAAACGAGCAGTACTTC. Protein sequence: CASSSHTIGLAGNEQYF.

This clone was detected only once. The chain is built from TRBV7-8 and TRBJ2-3; 10 bases line up with TRBD2. Trimming took 0 bases from V and 6 from J; bases not matched to a gene: 6. Germline V lookup: CDR1 SGHVS, CDR2 FQNEAQ. This CDR3 region has 16 residues. Here the CDR3 DNA reads TGTGCCAGCAGCTTAGCGTTAGCGGGGGGAGAGGATACGCAGTATTTT. This translates into CASSLALAGGEDTQYF.

This chain joins TRBV9 and TRBJ1-1, with D maybe TRBD1 (5 bases). V was cut by 0 bases and J by 0 bases, with 9 bases left in between. Germline V gene data show CDR1 as SGDLS and CDR2 as YYNGEE. The CDR3 loop spans 15 amino acids. CDR3 sequence reads: CASSVGSGLNTEAFF. The CDR3 region has the DNA TGTGCCAGCAGCGTAGGGTCAGGGCTGAACACTGAAGCTTTCTTT. Together with reference TRBV9 and TRBJ1-1, the CDR3 gives the full variable domain: DSGVTQTPKHLITATGQRVTLRCSPRSGDLSVYWYQQSLDQGLQFLIQYYNGEERAKGNILERFSAQQFPDLHSELNLSSLELGDSALYFCASSVGSGLNTEAFFGQGTRLTVV.

The chain uses TRBV7-9 and TRBJ2-2; 8 bases are shared with TRBD1. This CDR3 has 14 residues. V trimming: 5 bases; J trimming: 6 bases; junction bases outside the gene matches: 5. CDR1 SEHNR and CDR2 FQNEAQ come from the germline V gene (reference sequence). The DNA for the CDR3 is TGTGCCAGCAGCCTGGGACAGGTGTCCGGGGAGCTGTTTTTT. It specifies CASSLGQVSGELFF. Complete variable domain (other parts from reference TRBV7-9 and TRBJ2-2): DTGVSQNPRHKITKRGQNVTFRCDPISEHNRLYWYRQTLGQGPEFLTYFQNEAQLEKSRLLSDRFSAERPKGSFSTLEIQRTEQGDSAMYLCASSLGQVSGELFFGEGSRLTVL.

V gene TRBV28 combines with J gene TRBJ2-3; the match to TRBD2 covers 7 bases. The CDR3 covers 17 residues. Per the germline V gene, CDR1 is MDHEN and CDR2 is SYDVKM. V lost 3 bases and J lost 2; bases outside the gene matches: 11. CDR3 sequence reads: CASSFLSRGDLTDTQYF. The CDR3 DNA sequence: TGTGCCAGCAGTTTCCTCTCCCGGGGGGACCTCACAGATACGCAGTATTTT.

The chain has TRBV19 and TRBJ1-1; 8 positions agree with TRBD1. CDR3 length: 15 residues. In germline, CDR1 is LNHDA, CDR2 SQIVND (reference sequence). J was trimmed by 5 bases and V by 5 bases; bases with no gene match: 10. CDR3: CASSGRTGPGTEAFF. As DNA, the CDR3 is TGTGCCAGTAGTGGTCGGACAGGGCCCGGTACTGAAGCTTTCTTT.

The CDR3 DNA sequence: TGTGCCAGCAGCGTAGGGGGGGGACAGGGTCTGTACGAGCAGTACTTC. Encoded protein: CASSVGGGQGLYEQYF. The chain has TRBV9 and TRBJ2-7; 9 positions agree with TRBD1. CDR3 length equals 16 residues. The junction had 8 bases not matched to a gene; V was cut back by 0 bases and J by 4 bases. Germline CDR1 and CDR2: SGDLS and YYNGEE.

This chain connects TRBV6-5 to TRBJ2-7, with D perhaps matching TRBD1 (6 bases). CDR3 size: 15 residues. Germline assignment: CDR1 MNHEY and CDR2 SVGAGI. Trimming left V 0 bases short and J 2 bases short, with 11 bases between. CDR3 in amino acids: CASSYSFGGPYEQYF. The CDR3 DNA reads TGTGCCAGCAGTTACTCCTTTGGGGGCCCCTACGAGCAGTACTTC.

The chain uses TRBV7-8 and TRBJ2-7, with a tentative D call TRBD2 (6 bases). The germline gives CDR1 SGHVS, CDR2 FQNEAQ. V lost 6 bases and J lost 0, with 15 bases in between. The CDR3 consists of 15 residues. The DNA of the CDR3 is TGTGCCAGCAGGCCGACTAGTTCGAGCTCCTACGAGCAGTACTTC. Protein: CASRPTSSSSYEQYF.

The rearrangement uses TRBV19 and TRBJ2-7, with no clear D. The CDR3 has 11 residues. Trimming shortened V by 2 bases and J by 5 bases, and 4 bases separated the two germline ends. The germline gives CDR1 LNHDA, CDR2 SQIVND (reference sequence). The CDR3 spells CASSINNEQYF. DNA of the CDR3: TGTGCCAGTAGTATAAACAACGAGCAGTACTTC.

The DNA of the CDR3 is TGTGCCAGCAGTCAGCTAGGCAGCGCACAAGAGACCCAGTACTTC. Encoded protein: CASSQLGSAQETQYF. The gene calls are TRBV28 and TRBJ2-5; D is unclear. V was pared by 5 bases and J by 2 bases, with 15 bases between. The CDR3 extends over 15 amino acids. CDR1 is MDHEN, CDR2 SYDVKM, per germline.

The rearrangement joins TRBV7-9 to TRBJ2-1; TRBD1 is a possible D gene (6 bases). CDR3 length equals 16 residues. Trimming cost V 5 bases and J 7 bases, with 21 bases left between them. Germline CDR1 SEHNR, CDR2 FQNEAQ (reference sequence). CDR3 nucleotide sequence: TGTGCCAGCAGCCAGGGTCACAGGGCGTCGGGGAATGAGCAGTTCTTC. Its translation is CASSQGHRASGNEQFF.